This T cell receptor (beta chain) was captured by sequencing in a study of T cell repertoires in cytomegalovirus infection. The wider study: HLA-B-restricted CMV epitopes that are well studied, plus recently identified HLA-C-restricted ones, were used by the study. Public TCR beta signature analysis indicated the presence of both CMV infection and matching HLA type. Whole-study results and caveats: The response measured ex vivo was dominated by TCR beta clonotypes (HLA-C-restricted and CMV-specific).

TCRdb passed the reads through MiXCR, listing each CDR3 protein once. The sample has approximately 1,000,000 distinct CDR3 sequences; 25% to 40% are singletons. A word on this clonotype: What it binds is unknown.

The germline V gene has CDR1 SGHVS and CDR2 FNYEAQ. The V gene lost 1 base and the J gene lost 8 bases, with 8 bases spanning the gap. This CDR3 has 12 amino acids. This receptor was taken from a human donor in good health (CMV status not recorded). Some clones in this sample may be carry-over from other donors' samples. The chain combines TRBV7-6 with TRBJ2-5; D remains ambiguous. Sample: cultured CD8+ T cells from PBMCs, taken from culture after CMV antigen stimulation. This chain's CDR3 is CASSLGKQTQYF. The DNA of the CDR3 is TGTGCCAGCAGCTTAGGGAAGCAAACCCAGTACTTC.